One sample yielded the 24 T cell receptor beta chains listed below, sequenced in a study of vaccination and CD4 T cells after COVID-19. The Oncomine TCR Beta short-read assay sequenced DNA from cultured CD4+ T cells. TCRdb analysed the PCR reads with MiXCR anew, one entry per CDR3 protein. The top ten clones hold 4.5% to 5.5% of a sample with 15,000 to 20,000 distinct CDR3 sequences, nearly 50% of them seen once. Antigens of these TCRs are unknown. Regarding treatment: approximately nine-day PBMC culture with coronavirus spike peptide pools or control peptides (ViraFEST assay). The sample consisted of CD4+ T cells from blood, cultured in vitro, taken before SARS-CoV-2 vaccination. These receptors were taken from a human donor who had recovered from COVID-19.

The chain is built from TRBV27 and TRBJ2-5, with 10 nucleotides matching TRBD1. The ends lost 4 bases at V and 5 bases at J; junction bases unmatched: 19. CDR3 length equals 19 residues. Germline-derived CDR1 and CDR2 are MNHEY and SMNVEV (reference sequence). The CDR3 loop is CASSSPGDWTGGVMETQYF. CDR3 nucleotide sequence: TGTGCCAGCAGTTCCCCCGGAGATTGGACAGGGGGTGTTATGGAGACCCAGTACTTC.

V gene TRBV20-1 combines with J gene TRBJ1-1; D call uncertain. Looked up from germline, CDR1 is DFQATT and CDR2 is SNEGSKA (reference sequence). Deletions cut 0 bases from V and 3 bases from J, with 8 bases between. This CDR3 region has 13 residues. CDR3 nucleotides: TGCAGTGCTAGAGATCAGCCCTACACTGAAGCTTTCTTT. Translating gives CSARDQPYTEAFF.

The V and J genes are TRBV11-1 and TRBJ2-1; 10 bases fit TRBD2. The germline gives CDR1 SGHAT, CDR2 FQDESV (reference sequence). V lost 1 base to trimming and J lost 4 bases; unmatched junction nucleotides: 1. The length of the CDR3 is 15 residues. The CDR3 nucleotides are TGTGCCAGCAGCTTAGTAGCGGGGGGTTACAATGAGCAGTTCTTC. Translation gives CASSLVAGGYNEQFF.

This clonotype was picked up a small number of times. The rearrangement uses TRBV4-3 and TRBJ1-1; unclear D gene. The CDR3 runs 12 residues. With 3 bases removed from V and 11 bases from J, the gap between germline ends came to 13 bases. Germline V gene lookup returns CDR1 LGHNA and CDR2 YSLEER. The CDR3 DNA reads as TGCGCCAGCAGCCAGCCGGGAACCGGGGCTTTCTTT. It codes for CASSQPGTGAFF.

The rearrangement uses TRBV20-1 and TRBJ2-5; 7 nucleotides match TRBD2. Unmatched junction bases numbered 5, after V lost 1 base and J lost 9 bases. Germline V gene data show CDR1 as DFQATT and CDR2 as SNEGSKA (reference sequence). This CDR3 spans 12 amino acids. CDR3 protein: CSARGTSRAQYF. For the CDR3, the DNA is TGCAGTGCTAGAGGGACTAGTCGAGCCCAGTACTTC.

This clonotype was observed a handful of times. V gene TRBV19 combines with J gene TRBJ1-5; 11 nucleotides match TRBD1. The CDR3 is made up of 17 amino acids. Trimming cost V 5 bases and J 6 bases; bases outside gene matches: 12. CDR1 and CDR2 (germline): LNHDA, SQIVND (reference sequence). This chain's CDR3 is CASSAARDRGYGQPQHF. CDR3 bases: TGTGCCAGTAGTGCAGCCCGGGACAGGGGGTATGGTCAGCCCCAGCATTTT.

The rearrangement links TRBV7-2 to TRBJ1-6; D may be TRBD1 (5 bases). In germline, CDR1 is SGHTA, CDR2 FQGNSA. The CDR3 is 13 amino acids. V shed 5 bases and J shed 11 bases, with 13 bases lying between them. The CDR3 nucleotides are TGTGCCAGCAGCCTGCCGACAGCACCACCCCTCCACTTT. Encoded protein: CASSLPTAPPLHF.

This chain joins TRBV12-3 or TRBV12-4 and TRBJ1-5, with D possibly being TRBD1 (5 bases). CDR3 length: 16 residues. V dropped 6 bases and J dropped 0 bases, with 15 bases sitting between them. CDR3 sequence (DNA): TGTGCCAGCAGATCGGGGCCCCCAGGTAGCAATCAGCCCCAGCATTTT. Protein product: CASRSGPPGSNQPQHF.

This sequence joins TRBV2 and TRBJ1-2; a possible D gene is TRBD1 (5 bases). This CDR3 spans 13 amino acids. V was cut by 6 bases and J by 5 bases, with 13 bases left in between. The germline V gene encodes CDR1 SNHLY and CDR2 FYNNEI. This chain's CDR3 is CASSRNQGYGYTF. CDR3 coding DNA: TGTGCCAGCAGCAGGAATCAGGGATATGGCTACACCTTC.

V and J are TRBV5-1 and TRBJ2-5; TRBD2 aligns across 8 bases. The germline CDR1 and CDR2 sequences are SGHRS and YFSETQ. There are 16 residues in the CDR3. The trim removed 3 bases at V and 4 bases at J, leaving 11 bases unmatched. CDR3 sequence reads: CASSYFPGLEGETQYF. CDR3 in DNA: TGCGCCAGCAGCTATTTCCCGGGACTAGAGGGAGAGACCCAGTACTTC.

J is TRBJ1-5 and V is TRBV4-1; D unresolved. This CDR3 has 13 residues. Germline CDR1 reads MGHRA; CDR2 reads YSYEKL. Trimming took off 3 bases at V and 4 bases at J, with 7 bases between the two ends. The CDR3 reads CASSQDFNQPQHF. CDR3 sequence (DNA): TGCGCCAGCAGCCAGGACTTTAATCAGCCCCAGCATTTT.

This clonotype came up a few times. The V and J genes are TRBV10-3 and TRBJ1-1; 8 nucleotides agree with TRBD1. Germline V gene data show CDR1 as ENHRY and CDR2 as SYGVKD. V lost 6 bases, J lost 0 bases, and 3 bases stayed unmatched. The CDR3 length is 14 residues. Here the CDR3 DNA reads TGTGCCATCAGGCCGGGACAGGTGAACACTGAAGCTTTCTTT. This encodes CAIRPGQVNTEAFF.

The chain uses TRBV6-5 and TRBJ2-1; the D gene is possibly TRBD2 (6 bases). Looked up from germline, CDR1 is MNHEY and CDR2 is SVGAGI. Trimming stripped 0 bases from V and 6 bases from J, with 21 bases between. The CDR3 runs 18 residues. The CDR3 sequence: CASSYSAGKKPAGNEQFF. The DNA for the CDR3 is TGTGCCAGCAGTTACTCGGCGGGAAAGAAGCCCGCCGGCAATGAGCAGTTCTTC.

The chain couples TRBV11-2 to TRBJ1-2; TRBD1 matches 9 bases. J was trimmed by 2 bases and V by 5 bases; bases with no gene match: 12. From germline, CDR1 is SGHAT and CDR2 FQNNGV. The CDR3 extends over 17 amino acids. The CDR3 nucleotides are TGTGCCAGCAGCGCAACTGGTAGGGACAGGGCCAACTATGGCTACACCTTC. It specifies CASSATGRDRANYGYTF. Supplemented by reference TRBV11-2 and TRBJ1-2, the full variable domain reads EAGVAQSPRYKIIEKRQSVAFWCNPISGHATLYWYQQILGQGPKLLIQFQNNGVVDDSQLPKDRFSAERLKGVDSTLKIQPAKLEDSAVYLCASSATGRDRANYGYTFGSGTRLTVV.

Relative to its sample, this clonotype is large. The chain recombines TRBV11-3 with TRBJ1-2; D call uncertain. From germline, CDR1 is SGHNT and CDR2 YENEEA. The CDR3 covers 13 residues. Between the trimmed V and J ends, which lost 3 bases and 2 bases, there was a span of 7 bases. In DNA, the CDR3 is TGTGCCAGCAGCTTGGGCAGGAACTATGGCTACACCTTC. Amino acid sequence: CASSLGRNYGYTF.

This clonotype was seen just once. V usage is TRBV7-9 and J usage is TRBJ2-6; 7 bases line up with TRBD1. Germline V lookup: CDR1 SEHNR, CDR2 FQNEAQ (reference sequence). This CDR3 is 17 amino acids long. V shed 5 bases, J shed 2 bases, and the junction held 9 bases outside the gene matches. Here the CDR3 DNA reads TGTGCCAGCAGCAAAAACAGGGGCCCTCCTGGGGCCAACGTCCTGACTTTC. This translates into CASSKNRGPPGANVLTF.

The V gene is TRBV21-1, the J gene TRBJ1-1. TRBV21-1 is shown as a pseudogene. The CDR3 has 18 amino acids. The CDR3 DNA is TGTGCCAGCAGGGAGATGCAGGGCCAACTGAATACTAACACTGAAGCTTTCTTT. This encodes CASREMQGQLNTNTEAFF.

The chain employs TRBV2 and TRBJ1-1, with 7 bases identical to TRBD1. The CDR3 runs to 14 residues. Germline values: CDR1 SNHLY, CDR2 FYNNEI. V lost 5 bases and J lost 3; bases outside the gene matches: 6. Here the CDR3 reads CASSLRQGYTEAFF. The CDR3 nucleotides are TGTGCCAGCAGTTTAAGACAGGGTTACACTGAAGCTTTCTTT.

The chain employs TRBV21-1 and TRBJ2-1. TRBV21-1 is described as a pseudogene. CDR3 length: 12 amino acids. CDR3 nucleotide sequence: TGTGCCAGTTTGAGCTCCTACAATGAGCAGTTCTTC. This codes for CASLSSYNEQFF.

This clonotype was observed a few times. The gene calls are TRBV12-3 or TRBV12-4 and TRBJ1-1; D is perhaps TRBD1 (6 bases). Trimming took off 1 base at V and 1 base at J, with 7 bases between the two ends. The CDR3 extends over 14 amino acids. The CDR3 loop is CASSLGGQNTEAFF. Written as DNA, the CDR3 is TGTGCCAGCAGTTTAGGGGGACAGAACACTGAAGCTTTCTTT.

This clonotype was picked up a small number of times. This chain uses TRBV6-2 or TRBV6-3 with TRBJ1-5; D is unresolved. The CDR3 contains 12 residues. Germline CDR1 reads MNHEY; CDR2 reads SVGEGT. V gave up 10 bases and J gave up 6 bases, with 13 bases separating them. CDR3 coding DNA: TGTGCCACAGAGGATGGAGGTCAGCCCCAGCATTTT. It specifies CATEDGGQPQHF.

V gene TRBV6-1 combines with J gene TRBJ1-4, with D possibly TRBD1 on 5 matching bases. CDR1 is MNHNS and CDR2 is SASEGT in the germline V gene. The CDR3 runs 13 residues. V lost 4 bases and J 8 bases, leaving 11 bases between the germline ends. The CDR3 coding sequence is TGTGCCAGCAGTGGGACTCGACAGGAAAAACTGTTTTTT. This translates into CASSGTRQEKLFF.

The chain recombines TRBV6-1 with TRBJ1-6; 7 nucleotides align to TRBD1. Germline V CDR1 and CDR2: MNHNS, SASEGT. V was clipped by 6 bases and J by 4 bases; unmatched bases: 0. CDR3 size: 13 residues. The CDR3 loop is CASRDRYNSPLHF. DNA of the CDR3: TGTGCCAGCAGGGACAGGTATAATTCACCCCTCCACTTT.

The rearrangement joins TRBV6-2 or TRBV6-3 to TRBJ2-7; D is ambiguous. The CDR3 has 11 residues. Germline CDR1 and CDR2: MNHEY and SVGEGT. Deletions cut 6 bases from V and 7 bases from J, with 10 bases between. CDR3: CASRAPGEQYF. For the CDR3, the DNA is TGTGCCAGCAGGGCACCCGGGGAGCAGTACTTC.